Here is one TCR beta chain with its context. This entry belongs to a study of technical replicates of blood from a few donors. Per the germline V gene, CDR1 is SEHNR and CDR2 is FQNEAQ (reference sequence). Between the trimmed V and J ends, which lost 11 bases and 7 bases, there was a span of 22 bases. CDR3 length equals 14 residues. The protocol was immunoSEQ multiplex PCR, while the TCRdb copy is restricted to in-frame clones and leaves out a portion. The sample carries 80,000 to 90,000 clones, around 94% recorded once. The sequenced sample was T cells isolated from PBMCs. The chain uses TRBV7-9 and TRBJ2-3; TRBD2 might be the D (5 bases). This clonotype originated in a human donor in good health. CDR3: CAVLGLPGRNTQYF. The CDR3, as DNA: TGTGCCGTCCTGGGCCTCCCGGGAAGGAATACGCAGTATTTT.